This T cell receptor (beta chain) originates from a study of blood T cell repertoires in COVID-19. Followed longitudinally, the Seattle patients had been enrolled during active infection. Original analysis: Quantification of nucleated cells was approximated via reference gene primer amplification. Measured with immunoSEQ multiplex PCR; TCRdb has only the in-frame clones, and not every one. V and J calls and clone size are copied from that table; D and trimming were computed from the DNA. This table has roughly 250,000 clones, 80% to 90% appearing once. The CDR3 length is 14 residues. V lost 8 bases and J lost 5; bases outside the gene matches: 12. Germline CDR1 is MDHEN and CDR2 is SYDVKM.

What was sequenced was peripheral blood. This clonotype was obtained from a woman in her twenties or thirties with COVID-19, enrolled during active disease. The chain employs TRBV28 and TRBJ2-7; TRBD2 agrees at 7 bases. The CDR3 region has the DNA TGTGCCAGCGTATCCCGGGCCCGGGGGGACGAGCAGTACTTC. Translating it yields CASVSRARGDEQYF. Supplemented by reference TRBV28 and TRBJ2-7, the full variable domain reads DVKVTQSSRYLVKRTGEKVFLECVQDMDHENMFWYRQDPGLGLRLIYFSYDVKMKEKGDIPEGYSVSREKKERFSLILESASTNQTSMYLCASVSRARGDEQYFGPGTRLTVT.